The 18 T cell receptor beta chains below all came from one sample that was sequenced in a study of blood T cell repertoires in COVID-19. Sequencing used immunoSEQ multiplex PCR; TCRdb keeps in-frame clones, though not all of them. Of approximately 250,000 clones in the sample, 75% to 90% were seen once. Specimen: PBMCs or T cells enriched from blood (not recorded which). These receptors came from a woman aged 25-40 years who had recovered from COVID-19.

The chain combines TRBV28 with TRBJ1-1; D is undetermined. Trimming left V 8 bases short and J 1 base short, with 20 bases between. Germline V lookup: CDR1 MDHEN, CDR2 SYDVKM. The CDR3 has 16 residues. The CDR3 DNA sequence: TGTGCCAGCCCTCCCTGGGGAGGCGCATCGAACACTGAAGCTTTCTTT. It specifies CASPPWGGASNTEAFF.

The chain employs TRBV5-1 and TRBJ1-4, with D uncertain. The CDR3 loop spans 16 amino acids. Trimming pared 1 base from V and 8 bases from J, leaving 18 bases between. The germline V gene has CDR1 SGHRS and CDR2 YFSETQ. The CDR3 region has the DNA TGCGCCAGCAGCTTGACGTCCCTGACCGGAGGAGAAAAACTGTTTTTT. This gives the protein CASSLTSLTGGEKLFF. Supplemented by reference TRBV5-1 and TRBJ1-4, the full variable domain reads KAGVTQTPRYLIKTRGQQVTLSCSPISGHRSVSWYQQTPGQGLQFLFEYFSETQRNKGNFPGRFSGRQFSNSRSEMNVSTLELGDSALYLCASSLTSLTGGEKLFFGSGTQLSVL.

The CDR3 coding sequence is TGTGCCAGCATAGGTTGGGGGGAAGAGACCCAGTACTTC. This translates into CASIGWGEETQYF. The chain combines TRBV28 with TRBJ2-5; tentatively, D is TRBD2 (6 bases). From germline, CDR1 is MDHEN and CDR2 SYDVKM. The ends were cut back, 7 bases at V and 3 bases at J, with 12 bases in the middle. The CDR3 runs to 13 residues. The full variable domain, with the rest looked up from reference TRBV28 and TRBJ2-5, is DVKVTQSSRYLVKRTGEKVFLECVQDMDHENMFWYRQDPGLGLRLIYFSYDVKMKEKGDIPEGYSVSREKKERFSLILESASTNQTSMYLCASIGWGEETQYFGPGTRLLVL.

The chain carries TRBV9 and TRBJ2-1, with TRBD1 identical over 8 bases. Losses at the gene ends were 3 bases for V and 2 bases for J; bases not matched to a gene: 4. Per germline, CDR1 SGDLS and CDR2 YYNGEE. The length of the CDR3 is 15 residues. As DNA, the CDR3 is TGTGCCAGCAGCGCAGGACAGGGAGCCTACAATGAGCAGTTCTTC. It yields the protein CASSAGQGAYNEQFF.

The genes are TRBV28 and TRBJ1-6; no clear D gene. V was trimmed by 7 bases and J by 3 bases, leaving 10 bases between them. This CDR3 has 14 residues. Germline loops: CDR1 MDHEN, CDR2 SYDVKM. DNA of the CDR3: TGTGCCAGCAACTCAGGCTTCTATAATTCACCCCTCCACTTT. It codes for CASNSGFYNSPLHF.

The chain recombines TRBV28 with TRBJ1-1; D gene unclear. This CDR3 spans 12 amino acids. V lost 6 bases and J lost 3, with 8 bases in between. CDR1 is MDHEN, CDR2 SYDVKM, per germline. The CDR3 protein is CASSWEDTEAFF. The DNA for the CDR3 is TGTGCCAGCAGCTGGGAGGACACTGAAGCTTTCTTT.

This clone came up a few times. The V call is TRBV19, the J call TRBJ1-5, with 7 bases lining up with TRBD1. The ends lost 6 bases at V and 8 bases at J; junction bases unmatched: 13. The CDR3 has 15 residues. CDR1 and CDR2 (germline): LNHDA, SQIVND (reference sequence). The CDR3 DNA reads as TGTGCCAGTAGGGGGGTTCGACAGGGAATCGAGCCCCAGCATTTT. It encodes CASRGVRQGIEPQHF.

The rearrangement links TRBV19 to TRBJ2-4; TRBD1 matches at 7 bases. V dropped 7 bases and J dropped 0; count of bases not matched to a gene: 18. The CDR3 consists of 19 residues. CDR1 and CDR2 from the germline V gene are LNHDA and SQIVND (reference sequence). The CDR3 DNA is TGTGCCAGTACCTCCGGGACAGCACGCAATTACCTAGCCAAAAACATTCAGTACTTC. Encoded protein: CASTSGTARNYLAKNIQYF. Looking up the rest from reference TRBV19 and TRBJ2-4 gives the full variable domain: DGGITQSPKYLFRKEGQNVTLSCEQNLNHDAMYWYRQDPGQGLRLIYYSQIVNDFQKGDIAEGYSVSREKKESFPLTVTSAQKNPTAFYLCASTSGTARNYLAKNIQYFGAGTRLSVL.

The V and J genes are TRBV12-3 or TRBV12-4 and TRBJ1-6; no clear D gene. V was pared by 7 bases and J by 9 bases, with 10 bases between. This CDR3 comprises 12 residues. The DNA for the CDR3 is TGTGCCAGCAATCTTGCCGGTTCACCCCTCCACTTT. As protein: CASNLAGSPLHF.

The V call is TRBV7-3, the J call TRBJ1-2; 10 bases map to TRBD1. The CDR3 is 19 residues long. Unmatched junction bases numbered 13, after V lost 0 bases and J lost 3 bases. Germline V gene data show CDR1 as SGHTA and CDR2 as FQGTGA. The CDR3 DNA is TGTGCCAGCAGCTTAACTTTTTGGGACAGGGGCTTTAGGGACTATGGCTACACCTTC. Its protein is CASSLTFWDRGFRDYGYTF. The whole variable domain, filled in from reference TRBV7-3 and TRBJ1-2, reads GAGVSQTPSNKVTEKGKYVELRCDPISGHTALYWYRQSLGQGPEFLIYFQGTGAADDSGLPNDRFFAVRPEGSVSTLKIQRTERGDSAVYLCASSLTFWDRGFRDYGYTFGSGTRLTVV.

V gene TRBV6-4 combines with J gene TRBJ2-7; TRBD1 agrees at 8 bases. The length of the CDR3 is 18 residues. In germline, CDR1 is MRHNA, CDR2 SNTAGT. Trimming removed 7 bases from V and 0 bases from J; junction bases left unmatched: 17. The CDR3 DNA sequence: TGTGCCAGCACCTCCTTTAGGACAGGGACCTACAGCTCCTACGAGCAGTACTTC. Protein product: CASTSFRTGTYSSYEQYF.

This clone appeared a single time. The chain combines TRBV4-3 with TRBJ1-2, with 8 bases matching TRBD1. Per germline, CDR1 LGHNA and CDR2 YSLEER. There are 17 residues in the CDR3. Germline trimming cut 0 bases from V and 6 bases from J; bases unmatched to any gene: 12. CDR3 loop: CASSQDSGFGQGDGYTF. CDR3 sequence (DNA): TGCGCCAGCAGCCAAGATAGTGGTTTTGGACAGGGTGATGGCTACACCTTC.

The chain couples TRBV19 to TRBJ1-1, with D hard to call. The CDR3 runs to 12 residues. Per the germline V gene, CDR1 is LNHDA and CDR2 is SQIVND (reference sequence). V lost 7 bases, J lost 1 base, and 7 bases lay in between. In DNA, the CDR3 is TGTGCCAGTATGTTCGGGAACACTGAAGCTTTCTTT. Protein sequence: CASMFGNTEAFF.

This rearrangement joins TRBV7-8 to TRBJ2-7; 10 nucleotides align to TRBD1. CDR3 length equals 14 residues. V trimming: 4 bases; J trimming: 6 bases; junction bases outside the gene matches: 6. CDR1 is SGHVS and CDR2 is FQNEAQ in the germline V gene. As DNA, the CDR3 is TGTGCCAGCAGCTCGGGACAGGGGAAACGCGAGCAGTACTTC. Translation gives CASSSGQGKREQYF.

The chain uses TRBV28 and TRBJ2-7, with 9 bases identical to TRBD1. V shed 10 bases and J 3 bases; nucleotides not matched to a gene: 10. The germline V gene encodes CDR1 MDHEN and CDR2 SYDVKM. The CDR3 extends over 14 amino acids. The CDR3 DNA sequence: TGTGCCACCAAAGACAGGGGGGGATTCTACGAGCAGTACTTC. It is translated as CATKDRGGFYEQYF. Looking up the rest from reference TRBV28 and TRBJ2-7 gives the full variable domain: DVKVTQSSRYLVKRTGEKVFLECVQDMDHENMFWYRQDPGLGLRLIYFSYDVKMKEKGDIPEGYSVSREKKERFSLILESASTNQTSMYLCATKDRGGFYEQYFGPGTRLTVT.

This clone appeared once. The CDR3 DNA follows: TGTGCCAGCAGCTCACCAGGGACAGCATTTATAGGGGCCAACGTCCTGACTTTC. The encoded protein is CASSSPGTAFIGANVLTF. This chain uses TRBV7-8 with TRBJ2-6; TRBD1 aligns across 7 bases. The length of the CDR3 is 18 residues. CDR1 and CDR2 from the germline V gene are SGHVS and FQNEAQ. Trimming at V came to 4 bases and at J to 4 bases, leaving 13 bases not matched to a gene.

The rearrangement links TRBV4-3 to TRBJ1-2; D unclear. The CDR3 covers 13 residues. Germline V gives CDR1 LGHNA, CDR2 YSLEER. Trimming took off 0 bases at V and 5 bases at J, with 7 bases between the two ends. DNA of the CDR3: TGCGCCAGCAGCCAAGAACTTATTTATGGCTACACCTTC. It yields the protein CASSQELIYGYTF.

The chain combines TRBV27 with TRBJ1-2; D may be TRBD1 (6 bases). Trimming pared 5 bases from V and 4 bases from J, leaving 17 bases between. The CDR3 contains 15 residues. The V gene's germline CDR1 is MNHEY and CDR2 SMNVEV (reference sequence). Here the CDR3 reads CASSTSGATLYGYTF. CDR3 bases: TGTGCCAGCAGTACATCAGGGGCAACCCTCTATGGCTACACCTTC.